The present TCR beta chain was sequenced within a study of blood T cell repertoires in COVID-19. Sequencing used immunoSEQ multiplex PCR; TCRdb keeps in-frame clones, though not all of them. The sample has hundreds of thousands of clones, 85% to 90% seen once; the top ten hold roughly 0.25%. CDR1 is SGHDN and CDR2 is FVKESK in the germline V gene. The ends lost 4 bases at V and 0 bases at J; junction bases unmatched: 3. This CDR3 is built from 15 residues. The V call is TRBV14, the J call TRBJ2-1, with 7 bases aligning to TRBD2. The TCR originated in a young woman with acute or convalescent COVID-19. Specimen: peripheral blood. The CDR3 DNA sequence: TGTGCCAGCAGCCTCCGGGACTACTCCTACAATGAGCAGTTCTTC. It is translated as CASSLRDYSYNEQFF.